The rows below give T cell receptor beta chains drawn from one sample of a study of cytomegalovirus exposure and HLA in healthy donors. Assay: immunoSEQ multiplex PCR; the TCRdb copy retains only in-frame clones and omits some. This table has some 60,000 clones, approximately 96% appearing once. The sequencing input was PBMCs. The receptors stem from a man aged 18 to 35 in good health and CMV-seronegative. Both conserved end residues are trimmed from each CDR3.

v_call: TRBV13
cdr3_aa: ASSRPGLAVNEQF

v_call: TRBV4-3
cdr3_aa: ASSQGPLAGDTQY

v_call: TRBV28
cdr3_aa: ASSYLTGQETQY

v_call: TRBV6-1
cdr3_aa: ASSEHTGTIGNTIY

v_call: TRBV5-8
cdr3_aa: ASSLPTGQGPYEQY

v_call: TRBV28
cdr3_aa: ASSSWTSGAVQETQY

v_call: TRBV7-9
cdr3_aa: ASSSDWTSGRFDTQY

v_call: TRBV27
cdr3_aa: ASMQGQSYEQY

v_call: TRBV9
cdr3_aa: ASSVVARQGSDNEQF

v_call: TRBV4-1
cdr3_aa: ASSQDFGTYNEQF

v_call: TRBV7-9
cdr3_aa: ASTQQAGQGGGEQF

v_call: TRBV25-1
cdr3_aa: ASSASGVYEQY

v_call: TRBV30
cdr3_aa: AWPQVAGVTDTQY

v_call: TRBV6-5
cdr3_aa: ASSYSVSDQETQY

v_call: TRBV7-9
cdr3_aa: ASSLSLAGGPGETQY

v_call: TRBV6-5
cdr3_aa: ASRDRGGGNQPQH

v_call: TRBV7-9
cdr3_aa: ASSLTSGSNNEQF

v_call: TRBV9
cdr3_aa: ASSVVGRGGTDTQY

v_call: TRBV18
cdr3_aa: ASSTSTDTQY

v_call: TRBV28
cdr3_aa: AAGGGEETQY

v_call: TRBV13
cdr3_aa: ASSDRPHQNTIY

v_call: TRBV6-5
cdr3_aa: ASSYSSGSAYEQY

v_call: TRBV28
cdr3_aa: ASSSGQNQPQH

v_call: TRBV21-1
cdr3_aa: ASANAVKNIQY

v_call: TRBV5-6
cdr3_aa: ASSLGAGSYEQY

v_call: TRBV10-3
cdr3_aa: AISETSGRAGGELF